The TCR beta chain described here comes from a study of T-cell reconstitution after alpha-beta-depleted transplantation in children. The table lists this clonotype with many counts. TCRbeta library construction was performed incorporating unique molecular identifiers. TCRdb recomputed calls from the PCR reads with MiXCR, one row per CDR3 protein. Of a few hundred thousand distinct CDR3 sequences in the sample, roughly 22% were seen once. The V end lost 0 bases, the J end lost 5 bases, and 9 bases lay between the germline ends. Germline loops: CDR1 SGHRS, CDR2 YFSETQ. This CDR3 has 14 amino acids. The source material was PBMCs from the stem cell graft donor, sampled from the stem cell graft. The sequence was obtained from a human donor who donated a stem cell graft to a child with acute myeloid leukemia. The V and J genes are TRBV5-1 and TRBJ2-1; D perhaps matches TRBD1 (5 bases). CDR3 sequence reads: CASSLGPGNNEQFF. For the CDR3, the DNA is TGCGCCAGCAGCTTGGGCCCAGGGAACAATGAGCAGTTCTTC.